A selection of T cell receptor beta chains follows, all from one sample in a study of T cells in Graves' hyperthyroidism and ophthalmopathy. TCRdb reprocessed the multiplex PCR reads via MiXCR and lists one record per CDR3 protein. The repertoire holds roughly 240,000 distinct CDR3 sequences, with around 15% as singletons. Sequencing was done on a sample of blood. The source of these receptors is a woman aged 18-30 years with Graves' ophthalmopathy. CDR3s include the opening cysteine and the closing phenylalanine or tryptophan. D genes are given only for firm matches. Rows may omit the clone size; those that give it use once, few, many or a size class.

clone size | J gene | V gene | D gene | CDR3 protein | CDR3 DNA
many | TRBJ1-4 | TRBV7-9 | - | CASSLVPRVQEKLFF | TGTGCCAGCAGCTTAGTCCCCAGGGTACAGGAAAAACTGTTTTTT
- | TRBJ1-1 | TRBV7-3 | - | CASSVSTQVGAFF | TGTGCCAGCAGCGTGTCGACCCAAGTCGGAGCTTTCTTT
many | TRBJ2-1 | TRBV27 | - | CASSLSASSYNEQFF | TGTGCCAGCAGTTTATCGGCTAGCTCCTACAATGAGCAGTTCTTC
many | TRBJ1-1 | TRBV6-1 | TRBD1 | CAAGQQNTEAFF | TGTGCCGCGGGACAGCAGAACACTGAAGCTTTCTTT
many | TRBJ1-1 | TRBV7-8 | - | CASSPGPMNTEAFF | TGTGCCAGCAGCCCCGGACCGATGAACACTGAAGCTTTCTTT
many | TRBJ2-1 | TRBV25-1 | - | CASSVSGALRDEQFF | TGTGCCAGCAGTGTCAGCGGCGCCCTCAGGGATGAGCAGTTCTTC
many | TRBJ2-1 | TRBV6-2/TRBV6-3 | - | CASTRGQNNEQFF | TGTGCCAGCACCCGCGGACAGAACAATGAGCAGTTCTTC
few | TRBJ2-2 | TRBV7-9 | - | CASSTSGQGRVTGELFF | TGTGCCAGCAGCACCTCGGGTCAGGGGAGGGTCACCGGGGAGCTGTTTTTT
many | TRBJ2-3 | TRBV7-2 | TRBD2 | CASSTLAGGGKDTQYF | TGTGCCAGCAGCACCCTAGCGGGAGGAGGGAAAGATACGCAGTATTTT
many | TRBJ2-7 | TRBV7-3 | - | CASSRGTGSYEQYF | TGTGCCAGCAGCCGCGGGACTGGCTCCTACGAGCAGTACTTC
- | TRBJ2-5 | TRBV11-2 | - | CASSLSIGLGAWDTQETQYF | TGTGCCAGCAGCTTATCAATAGGGCTAGGGGCATGGGACACTCAAGAGACCCAGTACTTC
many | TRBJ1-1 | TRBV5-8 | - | CASSLAGLLNTEAFF | TGTGCCAGCAGCTTAGCAGGACTCCTGAACACTGAAGCTTTCTTT
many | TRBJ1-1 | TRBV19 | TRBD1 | CASKKGAGGAYTEAFF | TGTGCCAGTAAAAAAGGGGCAGGGGGCGCGTACACTGAAGCTTTCTTT
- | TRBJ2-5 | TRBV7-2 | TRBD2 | CASSLGVTSGRQETQYF | TGTGCCAGCAGCTTAGGCGTGACTAGCGGGAGACAAGAGACCCAGTACTTC
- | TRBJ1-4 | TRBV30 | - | CACTTAGEKLFF | TGTGCCTGTACGACGGCCGGCGAAAAACTGTTTTTT
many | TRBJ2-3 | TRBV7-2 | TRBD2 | CASSLVREVRTDTQYF | TGTGCCAGCAGCTTAGTACGGGAGGTTCGCACAGATACGCAGTATTTT
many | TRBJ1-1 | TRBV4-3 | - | CASSQEVQNTEAFF | TGCGCCAGCAGCCAAGAAGTTCAGAACACTGAAGCTTTCTTT
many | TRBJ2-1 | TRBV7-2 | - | CASSLTSGGIYNEQFF | TGTGCCAGCAGCTTAACCAGTGGGGGGATATACAATGAGCAGTTCTTC
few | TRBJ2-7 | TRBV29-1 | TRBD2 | CSVSYPGTRPPKSSYEQYF | TGCAGCGTCTCCTACCCCGGGACTAGACCTCCGAAAAGCTCCTACGAGCAGTACTTC
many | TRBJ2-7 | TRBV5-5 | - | CASSDAPGNSYEQYF | TGTGCCAGCAGCGATGCTCCGGGCAATTCCTACGAGCAGTACTTC
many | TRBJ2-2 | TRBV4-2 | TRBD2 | CASSPPLGLAGGNTGELFF | TGTGCCAGCAGCCCGCCCCTCGGGCTAGCGGGAGGGAACACCGGGGAGCTGTTTTTT
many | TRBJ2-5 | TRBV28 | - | CASSLMAGGKETQYF | TGTGCCAGCAGTTTAATGGCAGGCGGGAAAGAGACCCAGTACTTC
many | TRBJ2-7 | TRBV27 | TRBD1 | CASREVGTGYYEQYF | TGTGCCAGCCGGGAAGTGGGGACAGGGTACTACGAGCAGTACTTC
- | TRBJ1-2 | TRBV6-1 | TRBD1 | CASSHGQGVDGYTF | TGTGCCAGCAGTCACGGACAGGGGGTCGATGGCTACACCTTC
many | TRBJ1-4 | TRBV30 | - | CAWARQVNEKLFF | TGTGCCTGGGCAAGACAGGTGAATGAAAAACTGTTTTTT
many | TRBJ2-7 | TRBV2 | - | CASSDGSGSYEQYF | TGTGCCAGCAGTGACGGGAGTGGCTCCTACGAGCAGTACTTC
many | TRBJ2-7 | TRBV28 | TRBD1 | CASSLTGTGSSEQYF | TGTGCCAGCAGCCTAACCGGGACAGGGTCAAGCGAGCAGTACTTC
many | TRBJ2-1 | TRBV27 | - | CASSFMMRNEQFF | TGTGCCAGCAGTTTTATGATGAGAAATGAGCAGTTCTTC
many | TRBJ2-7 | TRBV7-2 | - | CASSLGSLRGLVGEQYF | TGTGCCAGCAGCTTAGGATCATTGAGGGGACTCGTCGGCGAGCAGTACTTC
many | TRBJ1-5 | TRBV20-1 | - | CSARDVILSNQPQHF | TGCAGTGCTAGAGACGTGATTCTTAGCAATCAGCCCCAGCATTTT
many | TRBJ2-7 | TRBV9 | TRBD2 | CASSSGGAYEQYF | TGTGCCAGCAGCAGCGGGGGGGCCTACGAGCAGTACTTC
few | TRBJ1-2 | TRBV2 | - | CASREQGVGYTF | TGTGCCAGCAGGGAACAGGGTGTGGGCTACACCTTC
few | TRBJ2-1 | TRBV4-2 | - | CASSQETAYEQFF | TGTGCCAGCAGCCAAGAAACCGCTTATGAGCAGTTCTTC
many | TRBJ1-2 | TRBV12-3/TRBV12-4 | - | CASSPGTSAGYTF | TGTGCCAGCAGTCCCGGGACATCGGCGGGCTACACCTTC
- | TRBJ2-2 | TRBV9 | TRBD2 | CASSVSGRGTGELFF | TGTGCCAGCAGCGTCAGCGGGAGGGGGACCGGGGAGCTGTTTTTT
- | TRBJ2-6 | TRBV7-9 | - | CASPGPIRSGANVLTF | TGTGCCAGCCCGGGACCGATTCGTTCTGGGGCCAACGTCCTGACTTTC
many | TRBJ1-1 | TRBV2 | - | CASTLTGGDGAFF | TGTGCCAGCACCCTAACGGGGGGGGATGGAGCTTTCTTT
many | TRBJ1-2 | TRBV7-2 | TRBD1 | CASSSYNRGDYGYTF | TGTGCCAGCAGCTCGTACAACAGGGGGGACTATGGCTACACCTTC
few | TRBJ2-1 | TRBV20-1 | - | CSASPLAPQVF | TGCAGTGCCAGTCCGCTAGCGCCACAGGTCTTC
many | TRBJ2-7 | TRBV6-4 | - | CASSDSIRDGFYEQYF | TGTGCCAGCAGTGACTCGATCCGGGACGGATTCTACGAGCAGTACTTC